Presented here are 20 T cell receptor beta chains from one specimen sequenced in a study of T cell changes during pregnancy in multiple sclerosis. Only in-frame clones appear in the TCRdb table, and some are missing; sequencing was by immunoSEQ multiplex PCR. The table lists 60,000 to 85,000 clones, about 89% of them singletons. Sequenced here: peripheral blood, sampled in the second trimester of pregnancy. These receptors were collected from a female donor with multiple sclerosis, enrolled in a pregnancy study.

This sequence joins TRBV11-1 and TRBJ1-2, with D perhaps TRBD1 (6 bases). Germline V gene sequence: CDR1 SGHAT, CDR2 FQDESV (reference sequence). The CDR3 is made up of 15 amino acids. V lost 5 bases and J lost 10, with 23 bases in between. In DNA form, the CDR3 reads TGTGCCAGCAGCACTGGGGGCCGTGGCGGGTTGACCTACACCTTC. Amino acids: CASSTGGRGGLTYTF.

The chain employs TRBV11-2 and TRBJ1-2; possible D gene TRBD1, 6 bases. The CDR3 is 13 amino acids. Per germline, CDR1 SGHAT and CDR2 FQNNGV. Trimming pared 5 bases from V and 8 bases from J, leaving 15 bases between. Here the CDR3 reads CASSNHRVLGYTF. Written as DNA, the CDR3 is TGTGCCAGCAGCAATCACAGGGTTTTAGGCTACACCTTC.

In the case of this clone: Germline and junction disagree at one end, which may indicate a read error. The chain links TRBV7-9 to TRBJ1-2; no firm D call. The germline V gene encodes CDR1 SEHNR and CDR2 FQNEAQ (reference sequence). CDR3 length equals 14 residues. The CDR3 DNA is TGTGCCAGCAGCATCAACAGCAACCCCTATGGGTACACCTTC. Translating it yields CASSINSNPYGYTF.

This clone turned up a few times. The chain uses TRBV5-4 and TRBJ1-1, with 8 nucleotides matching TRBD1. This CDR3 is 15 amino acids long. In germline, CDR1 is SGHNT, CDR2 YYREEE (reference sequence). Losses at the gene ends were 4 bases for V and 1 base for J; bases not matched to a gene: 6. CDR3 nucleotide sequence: TGTGCCAGCAGCCTTAACAGGGGGGCGAACACTGAAGCTTTCTTT. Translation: CASSLNRGANTEAFF. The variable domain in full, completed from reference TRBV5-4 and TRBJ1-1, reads ETGVTQSPTHLIKTRGQQVTLRCSSQSGHNTVSWYQQALGQGPQFIFQYYREEENGRGNFPPRFSGLQFPNYSSELNVNALELDDSALYLCASSLNRGANTEAFFGQGTRLTVV.

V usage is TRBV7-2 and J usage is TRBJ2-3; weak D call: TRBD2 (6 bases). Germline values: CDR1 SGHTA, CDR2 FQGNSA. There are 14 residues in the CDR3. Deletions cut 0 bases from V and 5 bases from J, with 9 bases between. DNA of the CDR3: TGTGCCAGCAGCTTAGCGGGGAGGATAGATACGCAGTATTTT. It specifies CASSLAGRIDTQYF.

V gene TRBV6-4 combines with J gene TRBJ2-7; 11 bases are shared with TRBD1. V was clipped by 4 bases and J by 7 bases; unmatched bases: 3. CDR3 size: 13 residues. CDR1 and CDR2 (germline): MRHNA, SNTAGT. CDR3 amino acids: CASSGTGGSEQYF. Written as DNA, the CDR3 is TGTGCCAGCAGTGGGACAGGGGGCAGTGAGCAGTACTTC.

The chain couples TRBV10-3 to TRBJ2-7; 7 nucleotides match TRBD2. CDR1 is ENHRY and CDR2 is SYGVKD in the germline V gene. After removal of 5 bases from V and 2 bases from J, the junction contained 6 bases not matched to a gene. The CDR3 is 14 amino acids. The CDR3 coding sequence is TGTGCCATCAGTTCCCTTGCGGGAGCCTACGAGCAGTACTTC. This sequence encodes CAISSLAGAYEQYF.

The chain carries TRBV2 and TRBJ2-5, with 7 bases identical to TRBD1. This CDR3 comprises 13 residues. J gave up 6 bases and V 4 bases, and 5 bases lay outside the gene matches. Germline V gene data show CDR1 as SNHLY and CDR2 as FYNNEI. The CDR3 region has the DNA TGTGCCAGCAGTGGGACAGGAGCCCAGACCCAGTACTTC. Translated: CASSGTGAQTQYF.

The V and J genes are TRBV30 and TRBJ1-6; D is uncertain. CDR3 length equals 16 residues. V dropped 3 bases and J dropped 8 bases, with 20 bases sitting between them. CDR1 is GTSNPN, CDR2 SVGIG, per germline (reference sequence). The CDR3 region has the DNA TGTGCCTGGAGCAGCACCCTCCGGGAGAAATATTCACCCCTCCACTTT. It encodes CAWSSTLREKYSPLHF.

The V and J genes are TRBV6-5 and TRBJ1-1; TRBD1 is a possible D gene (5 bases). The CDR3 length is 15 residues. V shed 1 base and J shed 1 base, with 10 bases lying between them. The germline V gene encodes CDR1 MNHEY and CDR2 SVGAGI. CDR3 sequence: CASSYWAQANTEAFF. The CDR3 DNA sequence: TGTGCCAGCAGTTACTGGGCACAGGCGAACACTGAAGCTTTCTTT.

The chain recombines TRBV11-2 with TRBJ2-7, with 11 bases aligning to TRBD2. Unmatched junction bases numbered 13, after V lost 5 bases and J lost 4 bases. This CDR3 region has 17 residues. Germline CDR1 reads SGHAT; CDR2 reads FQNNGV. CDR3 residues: CASSPINRGTSGYEQYF. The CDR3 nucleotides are TGTGCCAGCAGCCCAATCAATAGAGGGACTAGCGGATACGAGCAGTACTTC. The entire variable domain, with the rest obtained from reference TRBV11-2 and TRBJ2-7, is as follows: EAGVAQSPRYKIIEKRQSVAFWCNPISGHATLYWYQQILGQGPKLLIQFQNNGVVDDSQLPKDRFSAERLKGVDSTLKIQPAKLEDSAVYLCASSPINRGTSGYEQYFGPGTRLTVT.

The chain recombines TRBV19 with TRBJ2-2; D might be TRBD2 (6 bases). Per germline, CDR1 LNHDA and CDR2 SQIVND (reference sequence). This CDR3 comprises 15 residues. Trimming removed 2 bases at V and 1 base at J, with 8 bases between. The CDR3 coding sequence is TGTGCCAGTAGTATAACGGGAGTGAACACCGGGGAGCTGTTTTTT. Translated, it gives CASSITGVNTGELFF. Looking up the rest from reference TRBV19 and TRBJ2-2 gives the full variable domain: DGGITQSPKYLFRKEGQNVTLSCEQNLNHDAMYWYRQDPGQGLRLIYYSQIVNDFQKGDIAEGYSVSREKKESFPLTVTSAQKNPTAFYLCASSITGVNTGELFFGEGSRLTVL.

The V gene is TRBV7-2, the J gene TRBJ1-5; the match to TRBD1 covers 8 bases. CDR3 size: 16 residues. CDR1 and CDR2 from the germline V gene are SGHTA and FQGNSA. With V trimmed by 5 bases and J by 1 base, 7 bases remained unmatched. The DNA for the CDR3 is TGTGCCAGCAGCCTGCAGGGGGCTCGGAGCAATCAGCCCCAGCATTTT. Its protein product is CASSLQGARSNQPQHF.

The CDR3 region has the DNA TGTGCCAGCAGTGGGGGGACAGCCGATGGCTACACCTTC. It translates to CASSGGTADGYTF. The J gene is TRBJ1-2, the V gene TRBV2; 7 bases are a match to TRBD1. The V segment lost 4 bases and the J segment 6 bases; nucleotides outside the gene matches: 5. The germline CDR1 and CDR2 sequences are SNHLY and FYNNEI. The CDR3 runs 13 residues.

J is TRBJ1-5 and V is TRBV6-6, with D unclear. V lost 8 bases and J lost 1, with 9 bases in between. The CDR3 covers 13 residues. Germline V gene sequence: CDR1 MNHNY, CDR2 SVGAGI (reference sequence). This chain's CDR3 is CASEFGSNQPQHF. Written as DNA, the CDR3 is TGTGCCAGCGAGTTCGGGAGCAATCAGCCCCAGCATTTT.

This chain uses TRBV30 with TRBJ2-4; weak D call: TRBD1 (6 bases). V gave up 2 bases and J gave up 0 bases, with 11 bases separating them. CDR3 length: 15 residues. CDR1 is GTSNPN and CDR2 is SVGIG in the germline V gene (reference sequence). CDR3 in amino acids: CAWSPDRLAKNIQYF. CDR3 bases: TGTGCCTGGAGTCCAGACAGGCTAGCCAAAAACATTCAGTACTTC.

The CDR3 DNA reads TGTGCCAGCAGCTTGACAGGGGTGAACACTGAAGCTTTCTTT. This gives the protein CASSLTGVNTEAFF. The chain couples TRBV5-4 to TRBJ1-1, with 7 bases lining up with TRBD1. The CDR3 runs 14 residues. With V trimmed by 1 base and J by 0 bases, 0 bases remained unmatched. Germline CDR1 SGHNT, CDR2 YYREEE (reference sequence).

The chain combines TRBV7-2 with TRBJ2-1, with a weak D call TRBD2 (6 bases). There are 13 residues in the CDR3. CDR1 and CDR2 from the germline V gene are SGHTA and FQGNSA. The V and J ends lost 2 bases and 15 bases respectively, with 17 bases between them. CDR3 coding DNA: TGTGCCAGCAGCTTAAGGTTAGCGGCAGGGCTGTTCTTC. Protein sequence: CASSLRLAAGLFF.

Here the CDR3 DNA reads TGTGCCAGCAGCTTAGGGAGAACCAAAAACACCATATATTTT. Protein: CASSLGRTKNTIYF. The chain carries TRBV7-9 and TRBJ1-3, with D unclear. The CDR3 is 14 amino acids. Trimming stripped 1 base from V and 6 bases from J, with 10 bases between. CDR1 is SEHNR and CDR2 is FQNEAQ in the germline V gene (reference sequence).

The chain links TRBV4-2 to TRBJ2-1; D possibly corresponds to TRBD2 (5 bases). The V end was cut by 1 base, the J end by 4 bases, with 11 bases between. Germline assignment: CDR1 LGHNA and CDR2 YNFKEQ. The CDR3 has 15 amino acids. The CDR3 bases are TGTGCCAGCAGCCAAGTGGGAGCCCAGTACAATGAGCAGTTCTTC. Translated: CASSQVGAQYNEQFF.